The clone carrying this T cell receptor beta chain was recorded only once. This specimen belongs to a study of cytomegalovirus exposure and HLA in healthy donors. Clones were read by immunoSEQ multiplex PCR, and TCRdb kept only the in-frame ones, dropping some. The sample yields hundreds of thousands of clones, about nine tenths seen once. The sequenced material came from PBMCs. The TCR sequence derives from a woman aged 18-30 years in good health and CMV-seronegative.

CDR3 protein: CASSLDPSGRVTDTQYF. The CDR3 region has the DNA TGTGCCAGCAGCTTAGACCCTAGCGGGAGGGTAACAGATACGCAGTATTTT. This rearrangement joins TRBV7-2 to TRBJ2-3, with 12 bases that match TRBD2. V was clipped by 1 base and J by 3 bases; unmatched bases: 5. The CDR3 runs to 17 residues. Germline loops: CDR1 SGHTA, CDR2 FQGNSA.